Listed here are 25 T cell receptor beta chains from one sample, sequenced in a study of cytomegalovirus exposure and HLA in healthy donors. Primers for the PCR totalled 60 Vbeta and 13 Jbeta. The method was immunoSEQ multiplex PCR; TCRdb's version includes in-frame clones alone and lacks a portion of them. The sample includes just over 200,000 clones, more than 60% seen only once; the top ten take 1.5% to 2%. The specimen was PBMCs. These receptor sequences come from a man in his forties or fifties in good health and CMV-seronegative.

The V and J genes are TRBV5-4 and TRBJ2-7, with 11 bases fitting TRBD1. The CDR3 is 15 residues long. Germline V CDR1 and CDR2: SGHNT, YYREEE (reference sequence). V lost 4 bases to trimming and J lost 2 bases; unmatched junction nucleotides: 5. CDR3 amino acids: CASSAGGQGAYEQYF. CDR3 nucleotides: TGTGCCAGCAGCGCAGGGGGACAGGGGGCCTACGAGCAGTACTTC.

The chain employs TRBV28 and TRBJ2-5; 9 positions agree with TRBD1. Per germline, CDR1 MDHEN and CDR2 SYDVKM. Unmatched junction bases numbered 5, after V lost 8 bases and J lost 1 base. The CDR3 extends over 14 amino acids. The CDR3 protein is CASRDRAFQETQYF. CDR3 sequence (DNA): TGTGCCAGCCGGGACAGGGCCTTCCAAGAGACCCAGTACTTC.

This chain joins TRBV18 and TRBJ1-4, with D unclear. CDR3 size: 16 residues. Germline CDR1 is KGHSH and CDR2 is LQKENI. Trimming shortened V by 3 bases and J by 0 bases, and 11 bases separated the two germline ends. The CDR3 loop reads CASSPRQTTTNEKLFF. The CDR3 bases are TGTGCCAGCTCACCGCGGCAGACTACAACTAATGAAAAACTGTTTTTT.

V gene TRBV15 combines with J gene TRBJ2-1; 11 bases map to TRBD2. The CDR3 is 18 amino acids. Germline lookup yields CDR1 LNHNV and CDR2 YYDKDF (reference sequence). V was pared by 1 base and J by 2 bases, with 7 bases of the junction left unmatched. CDR3 sequence reads: CATSRGLAGGGTYNEQFF. As DNA, the CDR3 is TGTGCCACCAGCAGAGGGCTAGCGGGAGGAGGAACCTACAATGAGCAGTTCTTC.

This sequence joins TRBV9 and TRBJ2-1, with 7 bases identical to TRBD2. The germline V gene has CDR1 SGDLS and CDR2 YYNGEE. The V and J ends lost 0 bases and 6 bases, in that order; junction bases with no gene match: 6. This CDR3 region has 15 residues. The CDR3 sequence is CASSVGASGPNEQFF. CDR3 DNA sequence: TGTGCCAGCAGCGTAGGCGCTAGCGGCCCCAATGAGCAGTTCTTC.

J is TRBJ2-1 and V is TRBV29-1; 7 bases agree with TRBD1. CDR1 is SQVTM and CDR2 is ANQGSEA in the germline V gene. The J segment lost 0 bases and the V segment lost 4 bases, leaving 6 bases of the junction unmatched. The CDR3 contains 15 residues. The CDR3 reads CSVGGTASSYNEQFF. CDR3 bases: TGCAGCGTTGGGGGGACAGCAAGCTCCTACAATGAGCAGTTCTTC.

J is TRBJ2-6 and V is TRBV25-1; no definite D call. CDR1 and CDR2 (germline): MGHDK, SYGVNS. Trimming cost V 4 bases and J 4 bases, with 5 bases left between them. The CDR3 runs to 13 residues. CDR3 nucleotide sequence: TGTGCCAGCAGTGGAACAGGGGCCAACGTCCTGACTTTC. This codes for CASSGTGANVLTF.

The V call is TRBV18, the J call TRBJ2-7; perhaps TRBD2 as D (7 bases). CDR1 KGHSH and CDR2 LQKENI come from the germline V gene. This CDR3 has 17 residues. V shed 0 bases and J shed 2 bases, with 17 bases lying between them. The CDR3, as DNA: TGTGCCAGCTCACCACCGGGGGGGACAACGAGGACCTACGAGCAGTACTTC. Translating it yields CASSPPGGTTRTYEQYF.

The chain links TRBV5-1 to TRBJ2-7, with D tentatively TRBD1 (6 bases). V lost 4 bases and J 3 bases, leaving 11 bases between the germline ends. Germline V gene data show CDR1 as SGHRS and CDR2 as YFSETQ. This CDR3 is built from 13 residues. CDR3 sequence (DNA): TGCGCCAGCAGCCCGAAACAGGGCTACGAGCAGTACTTC. Translated, it gives CASSPKQGYEQYF.

This clone was found once. V and J are TRBV28 and TRBJ2-7; 8 bases line up with TRBD2. The V gene end was trimmed by 4 bases and the J gene end by 6 bases; junction bases not matched to a gene: 8. The V gene's germline CDR1 is MDHEN and CDR2 SYDVKM. The CDR3 spans 14 residues. The DNA for the CDR3 is TGTGCCAGCAGTTCCGCAGGGACTAGGGGCGAGCAGTACTTC. Residues: CASSSAGTRGEQYF.

This clone was seen a few times. The chain couples TRBV28 to TRBJ1-4, with 10 bases fitting TRBD1. Germline V gene data show CDR1 as MDHEN and CDR2 as SYDVKM. There are 15 residues in the CDR3. Unmatched junction bases numbered 6, after V lost 5 bases and J lost 6 bases. The CDR3 DNA follows: TGTGCCAGCAGTATCGCCGGGACAGGGGATGAAAAACTGTTTTTT. Encoded protein: CASSIAGTGDEKLFF.

The chain combines TRBV19 with TRBJ2-1; 9 positions agree with TRBD2. The CDR3 has 18 amino acids. Germline CDR1 and CDR2: LNHDA and SQIVND (reference sequence). V was pared by 9 bases and J by 7 bases, with 22 bases of the junction left unmatched. The CDR3 DNA sequence: TGTGCCAGCACCGGGGGACTAGCCAAATCCCACGCGTGGAATGAGCAGTTCTTC. This translates into CASTGGLAKSHAWNEQFF. Together with reference TRBV19 and TRBJ2-1, the CDR3 gives the full variable domain: DGGITQSPKYLFRKEGQNVTLSCEQNLNHDAMYWYRQDPGQGLRLIYYSQIVNDFQKGDIAEGYSVSREKKESFPLTVTSAQKNPTAFYLCASTGGLAKSHAWNEQFFGPGTRLTVL.

This clone came up once. The chain has TRBV5-1 and TRBJ2-4, with TRBD2 identical over 9 bases. This CDR3 contains 19 residues. Trimming removed 1 base from V and 5 bases from J; junction bases left unmatched: 16. The germline V gene encodes CDR1 SGHRS and CDR2 YFSETQ. The CDR3 region is CASSLLSAGGIGSQNIQYF. Written as DNA, the CDR3 is TGCGCCAGCAGCTTGCTTTCCGCGGGAGGGATAGGGTCCCAAAACATTCAGTACTTC.

The V and J genes are TRBV5-1 and TRBJ2-7; no reliable D call. The CDR3 is made up of 13 amino acids. Per the germline V gene, CDR1 is SGHRS and CDR2 is YFSETQ. V was trimmed by 1 base and J by 0 bases, leaving 5 bases between them. The chain's CDR3 is CASSLTASYEQYF. The CDR3 DNA follows: TGCGCCAGCAGCTTGACAGCCTCCTACGAGCAGTACTTC.

In its sample, this clone was seen a few times. CDR3 nucleotides: TGTGCCAGCAGTCCGGGGTGGGAAACCTACAATGAGCAGTTCTTC. Protein sequence: CASSPGWETYNEQFF. The chain is built from TRBV6-5 and TRBJ2-1; D is perhaps TRBD2 (5 bases). The CDR3 length is 15 residues. Germline V lookup: CDR1 MNHEY, CDR2 SVGAGI. The germline V and J ends were trimmed by 5 bases and 2 bases, with 13 bases remaining between them.

The chain couples TRBV4-1 to TRBJ2-1; 7 nucleotides match TRBD1. Germline V lookup: CDR1 MGHRA, CDR2 YSYEKL. The CDR3 runs to 11 residues. V lost 1 base and J lost 12; bases outside the gene matches: 0. CDR3 DNA sequence: TGCGCCAGCAGCCAAGGACAGGGGCAGTTCTTC. Amino acid sequence: CASSQGQGQFF.

The CDR3 protein is CAILGLAASSYNEQFF. CDR3 in DNA: TGTGCCATCCTGGGACTAGCGGCTAGCTCCTACAATGAGCAGTTCTTC. The genes are TRBV28 and TRBJ2-1; 11 positions match TRBD2. The V and J ends lost 10 bases and 0 bases, in that order; junction bases with no gene match: 8. Germline V gene sequence: CDR1 MDHEN, CDR2 SYDVKM. The CDR3 totals 16 residues.

The genes are TRBV28 and TRBJ2-7; tentative D call: TRBD1 (6 bases). Germline V lookup: CDR1 MDHEN, CDR2 SYDVKM. The CDR3 spans 12 residues. Trimming took 3 bases from V and 6 from J, leaving 9 bases between them. Written as DNA, the CDR3 is TGTGCCAGCAGTTTCGGCAGGGGCGAGCAGTACTTC. Its protein product is CASSFGRGEQYF.

The chain carries TRBV30 and TRBJ2-3; 9 bases match TRBD2. Per the germline V gene, CDR1 is GTSNPN and CDR2 is SVGIG (reference sequence). The CDR3 is 14 amino acids. The V gene end was trimmed by 2 bases and the J gene end by 6 bases; junction bases not matched to a gene: 6. For the CDR3, the DNA is TGTGCCTGGAGTTTCAGCGGGAGGAGGGATACGCAGTATTTT. This encodes CAWSFSGRRDTQYF.

The chain joins TRBV7-2 to TRBJ2-7; 11 nucleotides agree with TRBD2. The V segment lost 5 bases and the J segment 5 bases; nucleotides outside the gene matches: 11. CDR1 and CDR2 from the germline V gene are SGHTA and FQGNSA. The CDR3 totals 16 residues. CDR3: CASSASGTSGPHEQYF. The CDR3 DNA is TGTGCCAGCAGCGCGTCCGGGACTAGCGGACCCCACGAGCAGTACTTC.

This clone appeared a few times. This chain links TRBV5-4 with TRBJ2-1; 7 bases are a match to TRBD2. V dropped 0 bases and J dropped 8; count of bases not matched to a gene: 5. Germline CDR1 reads SGHNT; CDR2 reads YYREEE (reference sequence). This CDR3 has 14 residues. CDR3 sequence reads: CASSLETSPHEQFF. CDR3 nucleotide sequence: TGTGCCAGCAGCTTGGAGACTAGCCCCCATGAGCAGTTCTTC.

The chain links TRBV7-9 to TRBJ2-7, with 9 bases matching TRBD2. The V gene's germline CDR1 is SEHNR and CDR2 FQNEAQ (reference sequence). V gave up 6 bases and J gave up 5 bases; unmatched junction bases: 11. This CDR3 has 15 amino acids. The chain's CDR3 is CASRSSGTSFHEQYF. The CDR3 DNA follows: TGTGCCAGCAGATCCTCCGGGACTAGCTTCCACGAGCAGTACTTC.

This clone was counted a few times. The sample contains more than one DNA sequence encoding this CDR3. The chain carries TRBV6-5 and TRBJ1-2; the match to TRBD1 covers 10 bases. Germline assignment: CDR1 MNHEY and CDR2 SVGAGI. J gave up 5 bases and V 0 bases, and 6 bases lay outside the gene matches. The length of the CDR3 is 16 residues. The CDR3 loop is CASSYSRTGGGYGYTF. CDR3 nucleotide sequence: TGTGCCAGCAGTTACTCCCGGACAGGGGGTGGGTATGGCTACACCTTC.

Comment on this clone: Within the sample, other DNA sequences also encode this same CDR3. The gene calls are TRBV27 and TRBJ2-2, with D possibly matching TRBD2 (5 bases). There are 13 residues in the CDR3. Trimming took off 4 bases at V and 7 bases at J, with 10 bases between the two ends. Germline V gene sequence: CDR1 MNHEY, CDR2 SMNVEV (reference sequence). CDR3 nucleotide sequence: TGTGCCAGCAGTTCCCTTGGAGGCGGGGAGCTGTTTTTT. Residues: CASSSLGGGELFF.

The chain combines TRBV5-4 with TRBJ2-5; 7 bases are a match to TRBD1. The J call may be incorrect, as the DNA end agrees better with TRBJ2-7. The germline gives CDR1 SGHNT, CDR2 YYREEE (reference sequence). The CDR3 has 14 residues. The chain's CDR3 is CASSSSTGPYEQYF. The CDR3 DNA reads as TGTGCCAGCAGCTCCTCGACAGGGCCCTACGAGCAGTACTTC.